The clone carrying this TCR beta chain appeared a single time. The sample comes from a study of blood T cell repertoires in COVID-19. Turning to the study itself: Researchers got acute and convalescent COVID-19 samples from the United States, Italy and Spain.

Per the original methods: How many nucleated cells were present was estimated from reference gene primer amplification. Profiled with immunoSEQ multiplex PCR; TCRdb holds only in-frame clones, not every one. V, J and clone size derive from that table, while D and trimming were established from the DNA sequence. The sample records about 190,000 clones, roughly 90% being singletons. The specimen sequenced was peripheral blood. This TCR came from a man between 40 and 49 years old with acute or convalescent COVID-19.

The CDR3 sequence is CASSAQGAPTDTQYF. In DNA, the CDR3 is TGTGCCAGCAGTGCGCAGGGGGCCCCTACAGATACGCAGTATTTT. The V gene is TRBV6-4, the J gene TRBJ2-3; 8 bases map to TRBD1. J lost 3 bases, V lost 4 bases, and 6 bases had no gene match. CDR3 size: 15 residues. The germline gives CDR1 MRHNA, CDR2 SNTAGT.